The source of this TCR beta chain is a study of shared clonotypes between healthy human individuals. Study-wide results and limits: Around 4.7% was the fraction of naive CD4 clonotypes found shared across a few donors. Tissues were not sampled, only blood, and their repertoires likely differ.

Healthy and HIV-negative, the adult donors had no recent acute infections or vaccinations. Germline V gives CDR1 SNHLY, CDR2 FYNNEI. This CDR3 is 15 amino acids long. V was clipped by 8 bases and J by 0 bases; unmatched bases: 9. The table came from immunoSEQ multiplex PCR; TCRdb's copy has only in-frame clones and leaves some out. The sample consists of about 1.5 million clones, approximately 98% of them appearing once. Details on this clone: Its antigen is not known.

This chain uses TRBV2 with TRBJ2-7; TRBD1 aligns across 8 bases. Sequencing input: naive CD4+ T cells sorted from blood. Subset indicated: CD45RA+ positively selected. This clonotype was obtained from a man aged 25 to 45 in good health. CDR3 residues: CASGGQGLTSYEQYF. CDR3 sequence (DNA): TGTGCCAGCGGAGGACAGGGCCTAACCTCCTACGAGCAGTACTTC.